The 21 T cell receptor beta chains below all came from one sample that was sequenced in a study of technical replicates of blood from a few donors. Sequencing was performed with immunoSEQ multiplex PCR; in TCRdb, only in-frame clones are kept and a portion is missing. Seen here are approximately 100,000 clones, roughly 95% observed once, and the top ten hold approximately 0.21%. The material sequenced was T cells isolated from PBMCs. Receptors were obtained from a human donor in good health.

V and J are TRBV7-9 and TRBJ2-7; D gene uncertain. The CDR3 consists of 14 residues. The V end was cut by 4 bases, the J end by 3 bases, with 13 bases between. Germline V gene sequence: CDR1 SEHNR, CDR2 FQNEAQ (reference sequence). CDR3 DNA sequence: TGTGCCAGCAGCTACGCAGCGCGGAGCTACGAGCAGTACTTC. Encoded protein: CASSYAARSYEQYF. Supplemented by reference TRBV7-9 and TRBJ2-7, the full variable domain reads DTGVSQNPRHKITKRGQNVTFRCDPISEHNRLYWYRQTLGQGPEFLTYFQNEAQLEKSRLLSDRFSAERPKGSFSTLEIQRTEQGDSAMYLCASSYAARSYEQYFGPGTRLTVT.

V is TRBV7-8 and J is TRBJ2-1, with 8 nucleotides matching TRBD2. This CDR3 spans 12 amino acids. V lost 11 bases and J lost 6; bases outside the gene matches: 6. CDR1 and CDR2 (germline): SGHVS, FQNEAQ. CDR3 in amino acids: CAVGTSTNEQFF. The CDR3 coding sequence is TGTGCCGTCGGGACTAGTACCAATGAGCAGTTCTTC.

For this clone: Its ends do not fully match the called genes, so a read error is possible. CDR3 DNA sequence: TGTGCCAGCAGCCAAGATCCCACAGGGTTAGTCCGAGGTTTC. It codes for CASSQDPTGLVRGF. The chain employs TRBV4-2 and TRBJ1-2, with a weak D call TRBD1 (6 bases). CDR1 and CDR2 from the germline V gene are LGHNA and YNFKEQ. The CDR3 spans 14 residues.

This clone was seen a handful of times. This chain uses TRBV7-9 with TRBJ1-1, with D unresolved. V was cut by 0 bases and J by 0 bases, with 5 bases left in between. CDR1 is SEHNR and CDR2 is FQNEAQ in the germline V gene (reference sequence). The CDR3 length is 14 residues. As DNA, the CDR3 is TGTGCCAGCAGCTTAGCGCTAATGAACACTGAAGCTTTCTTT. Its translation: CASSLALMNTEAFF.

This clone was seen once. The chain couples TRBV11-2 to TRBJ2-7; possibly TRBD1 for D (6 bases). This CDR3 comprises 15 residues. With 5 bases removed from V and 2 bases from J, the gap between germline ends came to 16 bases. The germline V gene encodes CDR1 SGHAT and CDR2 FQNNGV. CDR3 region: CASSAEDRPPYEQYF. As DNA, the CDR3 is TGTGCCAGCAGCGCAGAAGACAGGCCCCCCTACGAGCAGTACTTC.

The V gene is TRBV5-1, the J gene TRBJ2-3; 7 nucleotides agree with TRBD2. With V trimmed by 2 bases and J by 4 bases, 4 bases remained unmatched. Germline CDR1 and CDR2: SGHRS and YFSETQ. The CDR3 runs to 14 residues. CDR3 sequence reads: CASSFGAGADTQYF. CDR3 bases: TGCGCCAGCAGCTTTGGGGCGGGAGCAGATACGCAGTATTTT.

The chain employs TRBV7-9 and TRBJ1-2, with a weak D call TRBD1 (5 bases). This CDR3 has 12 amino acids. From germline, CDR1 is SEHNR and CDR2 FQNEAQ (reference sequence). Trimming removed 5 bases from V and 3 bases from J, with 7 bases in between. CDR3 sequence reads: CASSPGDYGYTF. The CDR3 DNA reads TGTGCCAGCAGCCCGGGGGACTATGGCTACACCTTC.

V gene TRBV6-1 combines with J gene TRBJ1-1, with D uncertain. The germline V gene has CDR1 MNHNS and CDR2 SASEGT. The CDR3 runs to 14 residues. V gave up 0 bases and J gave up 1 base, with 6 bases separating them. CDR3 bases: TGTGCCAGCAGTGAAGCGGGGAGGAACACTGAAGCTTTCTTT. It is translated as CASSEAGRNTEAFF.

The chain joins TRBV30 to TRBJ2-7; D not resolved. V was cut by 3 bases and J by 6 bases, with 12 bases left in between. Germline V gene lookup returns CDR1 GTSNPN and CDR2 SVGIG (reference sequence). The CDR3 covers 12 residues. The CDR3 loop reads CAWSGSAAEQYF. The CDR3 DNA is TGTGCCTGGAGCGGTTCGGCGGCCGAGCAGTACTTC.

This rearrangement joins TRBV28 to TRBJ1-5; D not resolved. V gave up 6 bases and J gave up 7 bases, with 10 bases separating them. This CDR3 has 12 residues. Germline V gene data show CDR1 as MDHEN and CDR2 as SYDVKM. The CDR3 sequence: CASRDYGQPQHF. DNA for the CDR3: TGTGCCAGCAGGGACTATGGGCAGCCCCAGCATTTT. Supplemented by reference TRBV28 and TRBJ1-5, the full variable domain reads DVKVTQSSRYLVKRTGEKVFLECVQDMDHENMFWYRQDPGLGLRLIYFSYDVKMKEKGDIPEGYSVSREKKERFSLILESASTNQTSMYLCASRDYGQPQHFGDGTRLSIL.

J is TRBJ2-7 and V is TRBV18, with TRBD2 matching 8 bases. The V and J ends lost 0 bases and 4 bases, in that order; junction bases with no gene match: 8. The germline V gene has CDR1 KGHSH and CDR2 LQKENI. This CDR3 has 16 amino acids. CDR3: CASSPPTSGRFYEQYF. CDR3 DNA: TGTGCCAGCTCACCACCAACTAGCGGACGATTTTACGAGCAGTACTTC.

This clone was picked up one time. The genes are TRBV5-5 and TRBJ1-3; D possibly corresponds to TRBD1 (5 bases). There are 16 residues in the CDR3. Germline V gene lookup returns CDR1 SGHKS and CDR2 YYEKEE (reference sequence). Trimming took 2 bases from V and 0 from J, leaving 12 bases between them. The DNA for the CDR3 is TGTGCCAGCAGCTTCGACAGCGCGAGCTCTGGAAACACCATATATTTT. Residues: CASSFDSASSGNTIYF.

The chain recombines TRBV9 with TRBJ2-7; 9 bases align to TRBD2. This CDR3 has 14 residues. Germline CDR1 reads SGDLS; CDR2 reads YYNGEE. The V segment lost 4 bases and the J segment 2 bases; nucleotides outside the gene matches: 4. DNA for the CDR3: TGTGCCAGCAGCCCCAGCGGGGGGCCCTACGAGCAGTACTTC. Translating gives CASSPSGGPYEQYF.

The V and J genes are TRBV6-5 and TRBJ2-7; 7 positions agree with TRBD2. There are 14 residues in the CDR3. V lost 2 bases and J lost 2; bases outside the gene matches: 3. The germline V gene encodes CDR1 MNHEY and CDR2 SVGAGI. CDR3 nucleotides: TGTGCCAGCAGTTACGTCGGGGGGACCTACGAGCAGTACTTC. This encodes CASSYVGGTYEQYF.

The V call is TRBV25-1, the J call TRBJ1-1, with D unclear. The CDR3 length is 16 residues. V lost 2 bases, J lost 4 bases, and 17 bases lay in between. CDR1 is MGHDK and CDR2 is SYGVNS in the germline V gene. CDR3 amino acids: CASSETLAREGTEAFF. As DNA, the CDR3 is TGTGCCAGCAGTGAAACCCTGGCCCGGGAGGGCACTGAAGCTTTCTTT.

This chain links TRBV27 with TRBJ1-2; the D gene is possibly TRBD1 (6 bases). The CDR3 is made up of 17 amino acids. In germline, CDR1 is MNHEY, CDR2 SMNVEV (reference sequence). The ends were cut back, 4 bases at V and 4 bases at J, with 22 bases in the middle. The chain's CDR3 is CASSSGELRSSLYGYTF. DNA of the CDR3: TGTGCCAGCAGTTCAGGGGAACTTCGATCTTCCCTCTATGGCTACACCTTC.

The V call is TRBV27, the J call TRBJ2-2, with a possible D match to TRBD2 (6 bases). The length of the CDR3 is 15 residues. Trimming pared 3 bases from V and 7 bases from J, leaving 15 bases between. CDR1 MNHEY and CDR2 SMNVEV come from the germline V gene (reference sequence). The CDR3 protein is CASSFHQGAGGELFF. CDR3 sequence (DNA): TGTGCCAGCAGTTTTCATCAGGGAGCGGGCGGGGAGCTGTTTTTT.

This chain joins TRBV10-3 and TRBJ2-2, with TRBD2 matching over 7 bases. CDR1 is ENHRY and CDR2 is SYGVKD in the germline V gene. After removal of 7 bases from V and 5 bases from J, the junction contained 7 bases not matched to a gene. The CDR3 covers 14 residues. Written as DNA, the CDR3 is TGTGCCATCAAGGGACTAATGCGGACCGGGGAGCTGTTTTTT. It codes for CAIKGLMRTGELFF.

The rearrangement joins TRBV4-1 to TRBJ1-5, with 10 bases that match TRBD1. Germline V CDR1 and CDR2: MGHRA, YSYEKL. The junction had 8 bases not matched to a gene; V was cut back by 3 bases and J by 6 bases. The CDR3 spans 16 residues. The CDR3 region has the DNA TGCGCCAGCAGCCATCTGACAGGGGGCCGAATTCAGCCCCAGCATTTT. It specifies CASSHLTGGRIQPQHF.

In its sample, this clone was seen once. The rearrangement links TRBV15 to TRBJ2-6; D unclear. Trimming removed 3 bases from V and 4 bases from J, with 13 bases in between. This CDR3 is built from 16 residues. The germline gives CDR1 LNHNV, CDR2 YYDKDF (reference sequence). The CDR3 region has the DNA TGTGCCACCAGCAGCGCACAGAACGTGGGGGCCAACGTCCTGACTTTC. It is translated as CATSSAQNVGANVLTF.

The genes are TRBV11-3 and TRBJ1-6; TRBD1 matches 7 bases. The CDR3 has 20 residues. J lost 2 bases, V lost 0 bases, and 13 bases had no gene match. The germline V gene encodes CDR1 SGHNT and CDR2 YENEEA. The CDR3 loop reads CASSLDEKDRYRAYNSPLHF. The DNA for the CDR3 is TGTGCCAGCAGCTTAGATGAAAAGGACAGGTATAGGGCCTATAATTCACCCCTCCACTTT.